This T cell receptor (beta chain) was sequenced for a study of graft-versus-host responses after intestinal transplantation. Study-wide background: Multivisceral, liver-intestinal, or isolated intestinal transplants were given to recipients.

The CDR3 runs 10 residues. V was clipped by 3 bases and J by 9 bases, with 3 bases between them. Germline V gives CDR1 MDHEN, CDR2 SYDVKM. The data were produced by immunoSEQ multiplex PCR, yet TCRdb's version contains in-frame clones alone and is incomplete. Seen here are about 16,000 clones, about 87% observed once, and the top ten hold 5% to 6.5%. The source material was PBMCs, sampled about 110 days after intestinal transplant. This sequence joins TRBV28 and TRBJ2-1; D not resolved. The clonotype comes from a human patient who received an intestinal transplant, so some T cells may come from the graft donor. The CDR3 here is CASSLGEQFF. In DNA form, the CDR3 reads TGTGCCAGCAGTTTGGGTGAGCAGTTCTTC.